This TCR beta chain was captured by sequencing in a study of cytomegalovirus exposure and HLA in healthy donors (dated 2017 in TCRdb). Broadly, across the study: In an earlier analysis of about 560 of the donors, around 300 Gb of sequence data and about 110 million unique TCR beta sequences from some 170 million T cells were reported. An early release covering roughly 580 HLA-typed donors comprised about 300 gigabases of sequencing data and around 85 million unique TCR sequences. The genetic ancestry cluster associated with self-reported Caucasian donors included about 84% of the roughly 400 genotyped donors. The study aimed to test whether signatures of past pathogen exposure could be identified by cataloging public T cell receptors. The T cell repertoires of 700 or so subjects were profiled by immunosequencing and related to cytomegalovirus serostatus. Along with the approximately 620-subject first cohort, a separate validation cohort of over 90 different subjects was used. To predict cytomegalovirus infection status, the study brought together high-throughput TCR immunosequencing, statistical association of individual TCRs with disease status, and machine learning. A later analysis re-examined previously published TCR beta repertoires from about 670 donors and added high-resolution HLA genotyping to investigate patterns of TCR occurrence. Rather than drawing on any new phenotypic data, the later analysis identified candidate immune exposures from TCR beta sequences and the way those sequences occurred across donors. An earlier analysis of some 500 of the donors used high-throughput TCR beta sequencing to judge whether each TCR beta V gene segment behaved as functional or pseudogenic. Alongside the repertoire data, information on donor age, sex, ethnicity and CMV serostatus was compiled. A later genetic analysis took genome-wide SNP genotypes for about 55% of the 666 donors and used that subset as a discovery cohort. All discovery cohort repertoires had been generated using a single sequencing platform. Class I and class II HLA loci were covered by the typing at four-digit resolution. Typing coverage varied by locus: roughly 629-640 donors for A, B, C, DRB1 and DQB1; approximately 500 for DQA1; approximately 610 for DPA1; 400 to 480 for DPB1. Several DR-DQ haplotypes were treated as single units for association and clustering because of strong linkage in the cohort. On average, roughly 250,000 unique TCR beta nucleotide sequences were sequenced per donor among 300 to 500 genotyped donors of the cohort, with about 17% of those sequences being non-productive. Study-level results and caveats: The authors suggested that the approach could potentially be extended to other disease states and immunological phenotypes. A later analysis found that most CMV-associated TCR beta chains appeared HLA-restricted, with HLA associations seemingly driven largely by CMV exposure. In a later analysis, the rate of TCR association differed among HLA loci, with DRB1 alleles having the most associated TCRs and HLA-C alleles having the fewest. A later genetic analysis associated a missense DCLRE1C variant with V-gene and J-gene trimming of TCR beta chains, and an independent cohort replicated the association. In this cohort, only TCR beta chains were sequenced, and detectable features were limited by the absence of alpha or paired-chain data. In a later genetic analysis, fewer N-insertions in productive TCRs were reported among donors in an Asian-associated ancestry cluster than the roughly 640-donor mean. In vitro tests confirmed that a few of the cytomegalovirus-associated TCR beta chains recognize cytomegalovirus antigens. In the study, approximately 160 TCR beta chains were listed as associated with cytomegalovirus. HLA typing was unavailable for some donors at each locus, so association tests used only the typed subset. In a later analysis, HLA-associated TCR beta chains were found to be more clonally expanded and to have lower generation probabilities than equally common non-associated chains. Roughly 17 rarely observed V segments, including chromosome 9 orphons, were excluded from the earlier analysis of a few hundred of the donors because counts were too low. A later analysis associated 16,951 TCR beta sequences with specific HLA alleles at a false discovery rate of 0.05. A cluster of highly shared sequence variants was judged likely to be a technical artifact of the sequencing pipeline. In an earlier analysis of more than 500 of the donors, most TCR beta V segments appeared in productive rearrangements about 87% or about 30% of the time, broadly matching IMGT annotations. In both the original and validation cohorts, the classifier was reported to diagnose cytomegalovirus status with high specificity and sensitivity. A further reported finding was that TCR beta sequences accurately predicted the HLA-A and HLA-B alleles for most subjects in the first cohort. In a later analysis, several top co-occurrence clusters were reported to appear linked to parvovirus B19, influenza, CMV and Epstein-Barr virus. Correlated functional status among segregating V segments might be attributable to linkage disequilibrium, but an unknown experimental factor could not be ruled out. Most TCR sequences were observed very rarely across donors, whereas some public TCRs were present in many individuals. When HLA alleles, especially DR and DQ, strongly co-occurred, TCR associations were difficult to assign to individual alleles. CMV serostatus was the only immune exposure information available for the cohort. Presence/absence analyses assumed roughly uniform sequencing depth across donors, an assumption that may not hold.

A word on this clone: No antigen is known for it. Base qualities are not provided; no much larger clone lies one nucleotide away.

The cohort was made up of 500 to 800 healthy bone marrow donors. All cohort members were sampled while nominally healthy, although unrecorded immune exposures were likely present. The donor tested CMV seropositive and was one of the 289 seropositive cohort members. A peripheral blood sample was collected from each donor, and TCR beta sequencing was performed on peripheral blood mononuclear cells. The Qiagen DNeasy Blood Extraction Kit was used to extract genomic DNA from the blood cell samples. Library construction relied on the immunoSEQ multiplex PCR assay. For the multiplex PCR, a mixture combining 60 forward primers for TCR Vbeta segments and 13 reverse primers for TCR Jbeta segments was used. The CDR3 region of rearranged TCR beta genes was amplified from genomic DNA by a multiplex PCR assay. The Illumina HiSeq System was used to sequence the amplified TCR beta libraries as 87-base-pair reads. In the authors' own workflow: In a later analysis, tens of millions of unique TCR beta chains were counted across the roughly 700 repertoires, and approximately 11 million of these chains were shared by at least two donors. Raw reads were error-corrected and collapsed into unique sequences with a nearest-neighbor algorithm that merged closely related sequences to remove PCR and sequencing errors. V, D and J gene segments were assigned by aligning CDR3 sequences to IMGT reference sequences. For a sequence to be retained, at least a six-nucleotide match to both a V gene segment and a J gene segment was required. Rearrangements were classified as productive when the CDR3 lacked stop codons and remained in frame with V and J, and all other rearrangements were classified as non-productive. CDR3 was defined by IMGT convention, running from the second conserved V-encoded cysteine to the conserved J-encoded phenylalanine. Sequences without an unambiguous match to a single V gene segment were excluded from the earlier analysis of approximately 600 of the donors. In an earlier analysis of approximately 560 of the donors, a V segment was called functional when productive rearrangements were above 56.7%, and segregating when the standard deviation between donors exceeded 5%. To diagnose cytomegalovirus status from the catalog of TCR beta chain sequences, a statistical classification framework was built. V and J gene assignment, in a later analysis, came from comparing TCR nucleotide sequences with IMGT/GENE-DB human TR gene sequences. Using the TCRdist pipeline, a later analysis assigned CDR3 sequences along with most-parsimonious VDJ recombination scenarios. In a later analysis, every TCR beta chain was defined by the combination of its CDR3 amino acid sequence and its V-gene family, and reads without a unique V-gene family were dropped. In a later analysis, fewer than 650 highly shared, low-generation-probability nucleotide sequences were removed to address suspected cross-contamination and a sequencing artifact. In a later analysis, a clonal expansion index was calculated for each public chain from normalized within-repertoire ranks of inferred template counts. A later analysis computed generation probabilities with a VDJ recombination model fitted to out-of-frame rearrangements, and checked the results against IGoR. In a later analysis, hypergeometric tests were used to score TCR-TCR, TCR-HLA and TCR-CMV co-occurrence, with a repertoire-size bias correction applied to TCR pairs. To estimate false discovery rates, a later analysis permuted the HLA or CMV assignments 20 times. In a later analysis, co-occurring TCRs were grouped using DBSCAN, with TCRdist sequence similarity added in when clustering inside HLA-allele-positive subsets. Repertoires with fewer than 30,000 or more than 120,000 public chains were left out of co-occurrence clustering, as were five repertoires with anomalous nucleotide sharing. TCRdb mirrors the immuneACCESS table, restricted to in-frame sequences. Some clones are absent from its copies; in checked studies, under half trace to an unresolved V gene, and the reason for the others is unknown. V, J and clone size are taken as reported in that table, and D and trimming were inferred from the DNA itself. For this sample there are some 150,000 clones; around 80% appear just once. The leading ten clones occupy 1.8% of the sample.

The sample comprised PBMCs. The TCR was taken from a female donor in good health and CMV-seropositive.

The sequence in DNA is TGTGCCAGCAAAGGCTGGACAGGGGGAGAGACCCAGTACTTC. Translated, this gives CASKGWTGGETQYF. The V and J segments used are TRBV2 and TRBJ2-5; 10 central nucleotides agree with TRBD1. Unmatched junction bases come to 6, with V trimmed by 7 bases and J by 4 bases. The CDR3 numbers 14 residues from cysteine through phenylalanine. Only the CDR3 region is kept as DNA, spanning 42 bases read in frame from base 1. CDR1 and CDR2 (SNHLY, FYNNEI) derive from the germline V gene.